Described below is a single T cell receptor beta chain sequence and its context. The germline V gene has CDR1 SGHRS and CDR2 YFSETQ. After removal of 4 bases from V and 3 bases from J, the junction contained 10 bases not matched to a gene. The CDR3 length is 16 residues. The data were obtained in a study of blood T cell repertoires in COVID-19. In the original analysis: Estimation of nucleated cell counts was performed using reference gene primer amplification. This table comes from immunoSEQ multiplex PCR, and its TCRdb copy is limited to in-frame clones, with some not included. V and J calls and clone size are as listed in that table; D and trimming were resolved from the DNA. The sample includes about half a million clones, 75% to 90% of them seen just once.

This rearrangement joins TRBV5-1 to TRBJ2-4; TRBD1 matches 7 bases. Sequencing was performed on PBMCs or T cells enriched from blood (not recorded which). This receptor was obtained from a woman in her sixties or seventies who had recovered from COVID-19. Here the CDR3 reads CASSAGTAASKNIQYF. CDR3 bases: TGCGCCAGCAGCGCCGGGACAGCGGCTAGCAAAAACATTCAGTACTTC. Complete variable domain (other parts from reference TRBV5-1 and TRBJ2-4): KAGVTQTPRYLIKTRGQQVTLSCSPISGHRSVSWYQQTPGQGLQFLFEYFSETQRNKGNFPGRFSGRQFSNSRSEMNVSTLELGDSALYLCASSAGTAASKNIQYFGAGTRLSVL.